Sequencing of this TCR beta chain was carried out in a study of PD-1 blockade in classical Hodgkin lymphoma. CDR3 length equals 16 residues. The germline V gene has CDR1 LNHDA and CDR2 SQIVND (reference sequence). Trimming pared 5 bases from V and 4 bases from J, leaving 18 bases between. Study-wide results and caveats: Diversity in CD4+ TCRs, unlike that measured in CD8+ TCRs, had risen significantly by C4D1. Similar baseline diversity was found in complete responders and newly diagnosed patients.

Notes on this clone: The target antigen is unknown.

The sample's time point: cycle 4 day 1 (C4D1), after five to seven weeks of nivolumab. Each patient relapsed following autologous stem cell transplantation, and prior brentuximab vedotin exposure differed. Measured with immunoSEQ multiplex PCR; TCRdb has only the in-frame clones, and not every one. Counted here are about 49,000 clones, 90% occurring once; the ten biggest clones make up about 14%. This receptor was obtained from a human donor with classical Hodgkin lymphoma. The J gene is TRBJ2-1, the V gene TRBV19; D may be TRBD2 (5 bases). Source: peripheral blood mononuclear cells (PBMCs), taken before the fourth cycle of nivolumab. The CDR3 DNA is TGTGCCAGTAGTCCCCAGGTGGGAGTCGCTTACAATGAGCAGTTCTTC. It yields the protein CASSPQVGVAYNEQFF.